This T cell receptor beta chain stems from a study of T cells in Graves' hyperthyroidism and ophthalmopathy. Amplified TCR beta CDR3 regions derived from RNA transcripts. During a first-round RT-PCR of the TCR CDR3, the HTBI primer set was used. TCRdb fed the multiplex PCR reads into MiXCR, producing one record per CDR3 protein. The table lists about 540,000 distinct CDR3 sequences, just over 45% of them singletons. Overall study results and limits: In simple terms, a model built on 13 V-J features told ophthalmopathy apart from stable hyperthyroidism. In blood, most of the thyroid clonotypes expanded above 0.001 were also present.

Points on this clonotype: The antigen remains undetermined.

This CDR3 contains 13 residues. Stability of Graves' hyperthyroidism was defined as absent ophthalmopathy progression within 18 months. The gene calls are TRBV12-3 or TRBV12-4 and TRBJ2-7, with D possibly being TRBD1 (5 bases). The DNA end is a closer match to TRBJ2-1, so the J assignment may be wrong. Material: peripheral blood or thyroid tissue (not recorded which). This receptor was obtained from a woman aged 18-29 years with Graves' hyperthyroidism. The CDR3 loop reads CASSDSWGTEQFF. The CDR3 DNA reads TGTGCCAGCAGTGACTCGTGGGGCACTGAGCAGTTCTTC.